This record covers a single T cell receptor beta chain. These data belong to a study of monozygotic twins with inflammatory bowel disease. Germline V gives CDR1 GTSNPN, CDR2 SVGIG (reference sequence). The CDR3 extends over 13 amino acids. Per individual sample, eight separate reactions were used to make cDNA. UMIs incorporating a 6-nucleotide sample barcode were appended by means of template switching. TCRdb re-called the 5' RACE reads; one entry per CDR3 protein, DNA not given. This table holds 150,000 to 200,000 distinct CDR3 sequences. The origin of this receptor is a human donor with ulcerative colitis or Crohn's disease, or a healthy co-twin of an affected twin (not recorded which). The source material was blood. The chain joins TRBV30 to TRBJ1-5. The CDR3 here is CAWSANLEQPQHF.